In its sample, the clone carrying this T cell receptor (beta chain) was seen many times. What it recognizes is unknown. This sample is drawn from a study of blood T cells in healthy people across ages. Whole-study results and caveats: Comparison with aged donors showed that long-lived donors had more naive CD4+ cells and higher diversity. Roughly linear age-related decline in beta diversity appeared, significant by age approximately 40.

A sample-barcoded 5' primer and a J-beta primer mix were used in a second PCR of about 6 to 11 cycles. TCRdb recomputed calls from the 5' RACE reads with MiXCR, one row per CDR3 protein. The sample yields roughly 650,000 distinct CDR3 sequences, roughly 30% seen once. Every donor contributed 7.5 to 10 milliliters of peripheral blood by blood draw. V was clipped by 5 bases and J by 2 bases, with 10 bases between them. Germline V CDR1 and CDR2: MNHNY, SVGAGI (reference sequence). The CDR3 contains 13 residues. The receptor was derived from a woman of 80 years or more in good health. The chain couples TRBV6-6 to TRBJ2-7; TRBD2 is a possible D gene (5 bases). The sample was blood. CDR3 nucleotide sequence: TGTGCCAGCAGTCGAGGGTCCCCCTACGAGCAGTACTTC. This codes for CASSRGSPYEQYF.